This T cell receptor beta chain originates from a study of vaccination effects on CD4 cells after COVID-19. Profiling relied on immunoSEQ multiplex PCR, and the TCRdb table lists in-frame clones only, not all of them. Of 25,000 to 35,000 clones in the sample, 70% to 75% were seen once. On this clone: Its matching antigen is unknown.

CDR3 size: 13 residues. V was clipped by 6 bases and J by 4 bases; unmatched bases: 6. ViraFEST expansion of antigen-specific CD4+ T cells with viral peptide pools preceded sequencing. Scientists isolated CD4+ T cells after a roughly ten-day culture period ended. The cohort was immunized with two doses of either the BNT162b2 or mRNA-1273 vaccine. Overall study results and limits: Convalescent patients were scarce in the study, and it lacked early post-infection timepoints.

Sequences were derived from CD4+ T cells from PBMCs cultured with HCoV-229E spike peptides, sampled after COVID-19 vaccination. The chain carries TRBV12-3 or TRBV12-4 and TRBJ2-7, with 7 bases lining up with TRBD1. The clonotype originates from a human donor who received a COVID-19 vaccine. The chain's CDR3 is CASSTGVRYEQYF. CDR3 nucleotides: TGTGCCAGCAGCACAGGGGTGAGGTACGAGCAGTACTTC.